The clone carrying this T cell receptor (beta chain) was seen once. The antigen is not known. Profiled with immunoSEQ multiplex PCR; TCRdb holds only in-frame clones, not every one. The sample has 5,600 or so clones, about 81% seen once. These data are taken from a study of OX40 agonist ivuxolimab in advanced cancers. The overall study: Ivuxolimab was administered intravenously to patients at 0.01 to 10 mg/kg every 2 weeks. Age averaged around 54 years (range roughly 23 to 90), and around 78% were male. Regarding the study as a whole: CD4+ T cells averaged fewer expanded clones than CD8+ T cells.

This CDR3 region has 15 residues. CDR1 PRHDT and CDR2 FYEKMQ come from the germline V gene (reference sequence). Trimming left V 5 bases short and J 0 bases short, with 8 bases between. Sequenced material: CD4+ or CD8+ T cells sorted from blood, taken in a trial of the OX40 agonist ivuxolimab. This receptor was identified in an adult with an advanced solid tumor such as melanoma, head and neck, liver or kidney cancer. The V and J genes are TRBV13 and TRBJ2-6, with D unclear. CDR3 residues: CASSHTFSGANVLTF. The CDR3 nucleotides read TGTGCCAGCAGCCATACGTTCTCTGGGGCCAACGTCCTGACTTTC.